A single sample is the source of the 31 T cell receptor beta chains below, sequenced in a study of shared clonotypes between healthy human individuals. The repertoire was sequenced with immunoSEQ multiplex PCR; TCRdb's copy has only in-frame clones and lacks some. The sample records more than 2 million clones, 85% to 95% being singletons. Sample: naive CD4+ T cells sorted from blood. Subset in this sample: CD45RA+ positively selected. Receptors were obtained from a man younger than 30 in good health.

The rearrangement links TRBV5-4 to TRBJ1-6; D unresolved. Trimming took off 5 bases at V and 8 bases at J, with 11 bases between the two ends. The CDR3 loop spans 13 amino acids. CDR1 and CDR2 from the germline V gene are SGHNT and YYREEE (reference sequence). CDR3 amino acids: CASSRIGDSPLHF. DNA of the CDR3: TGTGCCAGCAGTCGTATTGGGGATTCACCCCTCCACTTT.

Turning to this clone: This specimen includes other DNA sequences encoding the same CDR3. The rearrangement links TRBV7-9 to TRBJ2-3; possible D gene TRBD2, 5 bases. The CDR3 totals 15 residues. Trimming removed 1 base at V and 1 base at J, with 9 bases between. In germline, CDR1 is SEHNR, CDR2 FQNEAQ (reference sequence). CDR3 bases: TGTGCCAGCAGCTTAGGCCCCGGGGGCACAGATACGCAGTATTTT. Protein sequence: CASSLGPGGTDTQYF.

The rearrangement uses TRBV10-1 and TRBJ2-3; D is unresolved. This CDR3 is 15 amino acids long. Trimming shortened V by 2 bases and J by 0 bases, and 9 bases separated the two germline ends. The germline V gene has CDR1 WNHNN and CDR2 SYGVQD (reference sequence). In DNA form, the CDR3 reads TGCGCCAGCAGTGAGAGGGCAGGTAGCACAGATACGCAGTATTTT. As protein: CASSERAGSTDTQYF.

CDR3 protein: CASKSGRETQYF. The CDR3 DNA is TGTGCCAGCAAAAGCGGGCGAGAGACCCAGTACTTC. The chain combines TRBV6-5 with TRBJ2-5; D might be TRBD2 (6 bases). The CDR3 totals 12 residues. The germline CDR1 and CDR2 sequences are MNHEY and SVGAGI. Trimming took 7 bases from V and 4 from J, leaving 10 bases between them.

The V call is TRBV30, the J call TRBJ2-3; possible D gene TRBD2, 7 bases. V lost 2 bases and J 7 bases, leaving 13 bases between the germline ends. There are 13 residues in the CDR3. The germline gives CDR1 GTSNPN, CDR2 SVGIG (reference sequence). For the CDR3, the DNA is TGTGCCTGGAGTACGGGGGGCTCCTATACGCAGTATTTT. It encodes CAWSTGGSYTQYF.

The gene calls are TRBV10-2 and TRBJ2-7; 7 positions match TRBD2. Germline lookup yields CDR1 WSHSY and CDR2 SAAADI. CDR3 length: 16 residues. Unmatched junction bases numbered 15, after V lost 5 bases and J lost 5 bases. In nucleotides, the CDR3 is TGCGCCAGCAGTCCCCCCGGGGGAGGGCCATCGAACGAGCAGTACTTC. Protein product: CASSPPGGGPSNEQYF.

This chain joins TRBV7-3 and TRBJ2-2; 9 bases are shared with TRBD1. The CDR3 has 17 amino acids. The V gene's germline CDR1 is SGHTA and CDR2 FQGTGA. With V trimmed by 1 base and J by 5 bases, 8 bases remained unmatched. The CDR3 nucleotides read TGTGCCAGCAGCTTAAGGCCCGCGGGACAGGGTACCGGGGAGCTGTTTTTT. Its translation is CASSLRPAGQGTGELFF.

This chain links TRBV30 with TRBJ1-1; D may be TRBD1 (6 bases). This CDR3 is 14 amino acids long. V gave up 5 bases and J gave up 1 base, with 14 bases separating them. Germline CDR1 and CDR2: GTSNPN and SVGIG (reference sequence). CDR3 region: CAWEQTGRNTEAFF. In nucleotides, the CDR3 is TGTGCCTGGGAACAAACAGGGAGGAACACTGAAGCTTTCTTT.

The rearrangement joins TRBV7-2 to TRBJ2-7, with 8 bases that match TRBD2. The CDR3 is 18 amino acids. Germline V gene lookup returns CDR1 SGHTA and CDR2 FQGNSA. J gave up 6 bases and V 2 bases, and 18 bases lay outside the gene matches. The CDR3 nucleotides read TGTGCCAGCAGCTTACAGCAAGTCAGGACTAGCTACCGCGCCGAGCAGTACTTC. Translating it yields CASSLQQVRTSYRAEQYF.

The count of this clone is one. This chain uses TRBV21-1 with TRBJ1-5; the table names TRBD1, a call not compared with the DNA. TRBV21-1 is a pseudogene segment. The CDR3 spans 15 residues. As DNA, the CDR3 is TGTGCCAGCAGCAGCGGGACAGAACGAAATCAGCCCCAGCATTTT. Encoded protein: CASSSGTERNQPQHF.

The CDR3 loop reads CASSVRGETNTEAFF. The CDR3 DNA reads TGTGCCAGCTCAGTCCGTGGGGAGACGAACACTGAAGCTTTCTTT. This sequence joins TRBV18 and TRBJ1-1, with D unclear. The CDR3 runs to 15 residues. Germline V gene data show CDR1 as KGHSH and CDR2 as LQKENI. V lost 5 bases and J 1 base, leaving 14 bases between the germline ends.

The V call is TRBV9, the J call TRBJ2-5; 7 bases are shared with TRBD2. With 4 bases clipped from V and 1 base from J, the junction kept 13 bases outside the gene matches. CDR1 SGDLS and CDR2 YYNGEE come from the germline V gene. The CDR3 runs 17 residues. CDR3 nucleotides: TGTGCCAGCAGCCCTAAGGGAGGGGCCCTCTTCCAAGAGACCCAGTACTTC. Translating gives CASSPKGGALFQETQYF.

This clone was detected only a few times. This chain links TRBV27 with TRBJ1-1; 9 bases are a match to TRBD1. In germline, CDR1 is MNHEY, CDR2 SMNVEV (reference sequence). Losses at the gene ends were 6 bases for V and 13 bases for J; bases not matched to a gene: 6. There are 11 residues in the CDR3. The CDR3 reads CASRLGQGVFF. The CDR3 DNA sequence: TGTGCCAGCAGATTGGGACAGGGAGTTTTCTTT.

The gene calls are TRBV28 and TRBJ2-7; D call uncertain. Deletions cut 5 bases from V and 3 bases from J, with 11 bases between. The germline V gene has CDR1 MDHEN and CDR2 SYDVKM. The CDR3 is 13 residues long. The CDR3 region has the DNA TGTGCCAGCAGTCCCCCTGGGTTCTACGAGCAGTACTTC. The encoded protein is CASSPPGFYEQYF. The whole variable domain, remainder taken from reference TRBV28 and TRBJ2-7, is DVKVTQSSRYLVKRTGEKVFLECVQDMDHENMFWYRQDPGLGLRLIYFSYDVKMKEKGDIPEGYSVSREKKERFSLILESASTNQTSMYLCASSPPGFYEQYFGPGTRLTVT.

The chain uses TRBV5-3 and TRBJ1-3; 9 bases line up with TRBD1. TRBV5-3 is an open reading frame whose function is uncertain. V was clipped by 4 bases and J by 0 bases; unmatched bases: 2. The CDR3 has 15 amino acids. Here the CDR3 DNA reads TGTGCCAGAAGCCAACAGGGGGCCTCTGGAAACACCATATATTTT. Amino acid sequence: CARSQQGASGNTIYF.

The chain couples TRBV5-4 to TRBJ2-5; TRBD2 matches 13 bases. V lost 4 bases, J lost 4 bases, and 4 bases stayed unmatched. The V gene's germline CDR1 is SGHNT and CDR2 YYREEE (reference sequence). CDR3 length: 15 amino acids. Here the CDR3 DNA reads TGTGCCAGCAGCCCCAGGACTAGCGGGAGAGAGACCCAGTACTTC. This encodes CASSPRTSGRETQYF.

This clone was found once. This chain links TRBV9 with TRBJ2-7, with no clear D. This CDR3 region has 14 residues. Germline CDR1 and CDR2: SGDLS and YYNGEE. With 0 bases removed from V and 2 bases from J, the gap between germline ends came to 9 bases. CDR3: CASSVDYGPYEQYF. CDR3 DNA: TGTGCCAGCAGCGTAGACTATGGACCCTACGAGCAGTACTTC.

The rearrangement joins TRBV5-4 to TRBJ1-2; 11 positions agree with TRBD1. Unmatched junction bases numbered 11, after V lost 3 bases and J lost 4 bases. The CDR3 covers 17 residues. Germline assignment: CDR1 SGHNT and CDR2 YYREEE (reference sequence). DNA for the CDR3: TGTGCCAGCAGCTCCTCAATCGGGACAGGGGGTATCTATGGCTACACCTTC. Encoded protein: CASSSSIGTGGIYGYTF. Based on the CDR3 plus reference TRBV5-4 and TRBJ1-2, the full variable domain is ETGVTQSPTHLIKTRGQQVTLRCSSQSGHNTVSWYQQALGQGPQFIFQYYREEENGRGNFPPRFSGLQFPNYSSELNVNALELDDSALYLCASSSSIGTGGIYGYTFGSGTRLTVV.

The J gene is TRBJ1-4, the V gene TRBV5-4; no definite D call. CDR1 is SGHNT and CDR2 is YYREEE in the germline V gene (reference sequence). The germline V and J ends were trimmed by 0 bases and 2 bases, with 5 bases remaining between them. The CDR3 sequence is 14 residues long. CDR3 sequence: CASSLVGTNEKLFF. The CDR3 DNA reads as TGTGCCAGCAGCTTGGTGGGGACTAATGAAAAACTGTTTTTT.

The chain joins TRBV6-6 to TRBJ2-7, with 7 bases fitting TRBD1. V lost 0 bases, J lost 4 bases, and 6 bases stayed unmatched. The CDR3 length is 15 residues. Germline CDR1 is MNHNY and CDR2 is SVGAGI (reference sequence). CDR3 sequence: CASSYSGGQSYEQYF. DNA of the CDR3: TGTGCCAGCAGTTACTCAGGGGGACAGTCTTACGAGCAGTACTTC.

V gene TRBV6-5 combines with J gene TRBJ1-4; D uncertain. Germline V CDR1 and CDR2: MNHEY, SVGAGI. CDR3 length equals 13 residues. V was cut by 6 bases and J by 10 bases, with 15 bases left in between. CDR3 DNA: TGTGCCAGCAGAACCGCGGGAGAGGGAAAACTGTTTTTT. Translated, it gives CASRTAGEGKLFF.

The chain has TRBV5-4 and TRBJ2-5, with D unresolved. Germline CDR1 and CDR2: SGHNT and YYREEE (reference sequence). The CDR3 sequence is 13 residues long. Trimming removed 1 base from V and 5 bases from J, with 9 bases in between. DNA of the CDR3: TGTGCCAGCAGCTTGTCTTATGGTGAGACCCAGTACTTC. It yields the protein CASSLSYGETQYF.

The chain carries TRBV5-1 and TRBJ2-1; D is unclear. CDR3 length: 14 amino acids. V gave up 4 bases and J gave up 2 bases, with 10 bases separating them. Germline loops: CDR1 SGHRS, CDR2 YFSETQ. The chain's CDR3 is CASSTEPTYNEQFF. In nucleotides, the CDR3 is TGCGCCAGCAGCACGGAACCAACCTACAATGAGCAGTTCTTC.

This chain links TRBV28 with TRBJ2-5; 10 bases line up with TRBD1. From germline, CDR1 is MDHEN and CDR2 SYDVKM. The CDR3 runs 13 residues. With 5 bases clipped from V and 4 bases from J, the junction kept 1 base outside the gene matches. As DNA, the CDR3 is TGTGCCAGCAGTGGGACAGGGGTAGAGACCCAGTACTTC. This translates into CASSGTGVETQYF.

The chain combines TRBV18 with TRBJ2-5, with D possibly called TRBD1 or TRBD2 (5 bases each). The CDR3 loop spans 15 amino acids. Germline assignment: CDR1 KGHSH and CDR2 LQKENI. V was cut by 2 bases and J by 5 bases, with 15 bases left in between. In DNA form, the CDR3 reads TGTGCCAGCTCACCAAACGTGGGGGAATGGGAGACCCAGTACTTC. Its translation: CASSPNVGEWETQYF. Variable domain in full (rest from reference TRBV18 and TRBJ2-5): NAGVMQNPRHLVRRRGQEARLRCSPMKGHSHVYWYRQLPEEGLKFMVYLQKENIIDESGMPKERFSAEFPKEGPSILRIQQVVRGDSAAYFCASSPNVGEWETQYFGPGTRLLVL.

The chain joins TRBV6-6 to TRBJ2-5, with 7 positions matching TRBD1. Germline V gives CDR1 MNHNY, CDR2 SVGAGI (reference sequence). V shed 6 bases, J shed 0 bases, and the junction held 4 bases outside the gene matches. The CDR3 consists of 14 residues. CDR3 residues: CASSAGGYQETQYF. In nucleotides, the CDR3 is TGTGCCAGCAGCGCAGGGGGTTACCAAGAGACCCAGTACTTC.

Comment on this clone: Additional DNA sequences in this sample encode the identical CDR3. DNA for the CDR3: TGTGCCAGCAGTTACTCCACAGGGGATGGCTACACCTTC. Amino acid sequence: CASSYSTGDGYTF. The J gene is TRBJ1-2, the V gene TRBV6-5; 7 bases are shared with TRBD1. V shed 0 bases and J 6 bases; nucleotides not matched to a gene: 1. This CDR3 has 13 amino acids. The germline V gene has CDR1 MNHEY and CDR2 SVGAGI.

V usage is TRBV6-1 and J usage is TRBJ1-5; 10 nucleotides agree with TRBD1. This CDR3 contains 17 residues. V lost 2 bases, J lost 5 bases, and 9 bases stayed unmatched. Germline assignment: CDR1 MNHNS and CDR2 SASEGT. The CDR3 DNA reads as TGTGCCAGCAGTGAATCGTGGGGGGGACAGGGGTATCAGCCCCAGCATTTT. Residues: CASSESWGGQGYQPQHF.

This chain joins TRBV14 and TRBJ2-3; perhaps TRBD1 as D (5 bases). CDR3 length equals 17 residues. V dropped 0 bases and J dropped 0 bases, with 13 bases sitting between them. Germline CDR1 SGHDN, CDR2 FVKESK. The chain's CDR3 is CASSQDWTTVSTDTQYF. The CDR3 nucleotides read TGTGCCAGCAGCCAAGATTGGACAACAGTAAGCACAGATACGCAGTATTTT.

The chain is built from TRBV9 and TRBJ1-1, with 9 bases aligning to TRBD1. V gave up 4 bases and J gave up 3 bases; unmatched junction bases: 10. Germline loops: CDR1 SGDLS, CDR2 YYNGEE. The CDR3 is 16 residues long. This CDR3 is CASSLGDRDFDTEAFF. The CDR3 DNA follows: TGTGCCAGCAGCCTCGGGGACAGGGACTTTGACACTGAAGCTTTCTTT. The whole variable domain, filled in from reference TRBV9 and TRBJ1-1, reads DSGVTQTPKHLITATGQRVTLRCSPRSGDLSVYWYQQSLDQGLQFLIQYYNGEERAKGNILERFSAQQFPDLHSELNLSSLELGDSALYFCASSLGDRDFDTEAFFGQGTRLTVV.

CDR3 residues: CASKRGDQETQYF. CDR3 bases: TGCGCCAGCAAGCGGGGGGACCAAGAGACCCAGTACTTC. J is TRBJ2-5 and V is TRBV5-1, with TRBD2 matching over 9 bases. The CDR3 loop spans 13 amino acids. V gave up 6 bases and J gave up 0 bases; unmatched junction bases: 0. In germline, CDR1 is SGHRS, CDR2 YFSETQ.